These 32 T cell receptor beta chains share one sample of origin, sequenced in a study of T cell repertoires in cytomegalovirus infection. TCRdb re-derived calls from the reads in MiXCR, one entry per CDR3 protein. The sample has about 240,000 distinct CDR3 sequences, about 7% seen once; the top ten hold under 7%. Source material: PBMCs. The receptors here all came from a human donor in good health (CMV status not recorded). Some clones in this sample may be carry-over from other donors' samples.

This clonotype was counted ten times or more. This chain's CDR3 is CASSSRGTVEPGELFF. CDR3 sequence (DNA): TGTGCCAGCAGCTCTAGGGGGACAGTCGAGCCCGGGGAGCTGTTTTTT. This chain connects TRBV11-3 to TRBJ2-2; 7 bases line up with TRBD1. There are 16 residues in the CDR3. CDR1 is SGHNT, CDR2 YENEEA, per germline. J gave up 6 bases and V 4 bases, and 11 bases lay outside the gene matches.

Ten or more counts support this clonotype. V and J are TRBV5-4 and TRBJ2-3; D is unclear. Germline V gene sequence: CDR1 SGHNT, CDR2 YYREEE (reference sequence). CDR3 length: 17 residues. V was trimmed by 2 bases and J by 0 bases, leaving 16 bases between them. CDR3 sequence: CASSFFTRNLSTDTQYF. The CDR3 region has the DNA TGTGCCAGCAGCTTCTTCACCAGAAACCTTAGCACAGATACGCAGTATTTT.

This clonotype was seen repeatedly, ten times or more. V and J are TRBV7-2 and TRBJ1-2; unclear D gene. Deletions cut 4 bases from V and 4 bases from J, with 22 bases between. This CDR3 contains 17 residues. Germline V gene lookup returns CDR1 SGHTA and CDR2 FQGNSA. Written as DNA, the CDR3 is TGTGCCAGCAGCTCATGGATCGTTCAGGCAGGAGTCTATGGCTACACCTTC. It encodes CASSSWIVQAGVYGYTF.

In its sample, this clonotype was seen many times. The chain couples TRBV12-3 or TRBV12-4 to TRBJ2-7; TRBD1 matches 10 bases. The CDR3 runs to 13 residues. V trimming: 6 bases; J trimming: 2 bases; junction bases outside the gene matches: 1. The CDR3 sequence: CASRGTGAYEQYF. Here the CDR3 DNA reads TGTGCCAGCAGGGGGACAGGGGCCTACGAGCAGTACTTC.

This clonotype was seen only a few times. V usage is TRBV5-5 and J usage is TRBJ1-3; 7 bases are a match to TRBD1. Germline-derived CDR1 and CDR2 are SGHKS and YYEKEE (reference sequence). Trimming cost V 4 bases and J 15 bases; bases outside gene matches: 10. The CDR3 covers 12 residues. CDR3: CASSPPGTVKYF. CDR3 DNA sequence: TGTGCCAGCAGCCCCCCCGGGACAGTGAAATATTTT.

This chain connects TRBV20-1 to TRBJ2-7, with a weak D call TRBD1 (6 bases). CDR3 length: 14 amino acids. The V end was cut by 1 base, the J end by 1 base, with 11 bases between. CDR1 and CDR2 from the germline V gene are DFQATT and SNEGSKA (reference sequence). The CDR3 reads CSARGGRGSYEQYF. CDR3 in DNA: TGCAGTGCTAGAGGGGGCAGGGGATCCTACGAGCAGTACTTC.

This clonotype has at least ten counts. The CDR3 DNA follows: TGTGCCAGCAGTTCCTCCTTGGAGAGAGAGACCCAGTACTTC. Its protein is CASSSSLERETQYF. The chain couples TRBV12-3 or TRBV12-4 to TRBJ2-5; D gene ambiguous. This CDR3 region has 14 residues. Trimming cost V 4 bases and J 4 bases, with 13 bases left between them.

J is TRBJ2-2 and V is TRBV19; D unresolved. Germline lookup yields CDR1 LNHDA and CDR2 SQIVND (reference sequence). The CDR3 has 16 amino acids. Trimming cost V 5 bases and J 3 bases, with 16 bases left between them. CDR3: CASSPTDLPHTGELFF. The CDR3, as DNA: TGTGCCAGTAGTCCTACGGATCTCCCCCACACCGGGGAGCTGTTTTTT.

In its sample, this clonotype was seen many times. The V gene is TRBV20-1, the J gene TRBJ2-3; weak D call: TRBD1 (5 bases). The V gene lost 4 bases and the J gene lost 0 bases, with 8 bases spanning the gap. Germline V CDR1 and CDR2: DFQATT, SNEGSKA (reference sequence). CDR3 length: 13 amino acids. CDR3: CSAKPGSTDTQYF. The CDR3 DNA is TGCAGTGCTAAGCCAGGGAGCACAGATACGCAGTATTTT.

The chain combines TRBV5-1 with TRBJ1-5, with D perhaps matching TRBD1 (5 bases). The length of the CDR3 is 15 residues. Trimming took 4 bases from V and 4 from J, leaving 15 bases between them. CDR1 is SGHRS, CDR2 YFSETQ, per germline. The CDR3, as DNA: TGCGCCAGCAGCCTCCGGGGGGAGGGGAATCAGCCCCAGCATTTT. This encodes CASSLRGEGNQPQHF.

This clonotype was counted at least ten times. The rearrangement joins TRBV7-3 to TRBJ2-1; maybe TRBD1 (6 bases). CDR1 and CDR2 (germline): SGHTA, FQGTGA. Trimming stripped 6 bases from V and 9 bases from J, with 12 bases between. This CDR3 spans 12 amino acids. The CDR3 DNA reads as TGTGCCAGCAGGGAACAGGGTGGTGAGCAGTTCTTC. Residues: CASREQGGEQFF.

This clonotype was detected ten times or more. The V gene is TRBV7-2, the J gene TRBJ1-5; D is undetermined. The CDR3 covers 14 residues. Germline CDR1 and CDR2: SGHTA and FQGNSA. V lost 5 bases, J lost 3 bases, and 11 bases lay in between. The CDR3: CASSPGRDNQPQHF. CDR3 DNA: TGTGCCAGCAGCCCCGGACGCGACAATCAGCCCCAGCATTTT.

This clonotype was found many times. The genes are TRBV6-6 and TRBJ1-6; TRBD1 matches 11 bases. V was clipped by 0 bases and J by 6 bases; unmatched bases: 1. This CDR3 spans 16 amino acids. The V gene's germline CDR1 is MNHNY and CDR2 SVGAGI (reference sequence). CDR3 coding DNA: TGTGCCAGCAGTTACTCGGACAGGGGGCTTAATTCACCCCTCCACTTT. Translating it yields CASSYSDRGLNSPLHF.

This clonotype was seen at least ten times. The V call is TRBV20-1, the J call TRBJ1-1; D uncertain. V was shortened by 0 bases and J by 2 bases, with 16 bases between the two germline ends. There are 16 residues in the CDR3. CDR1 DFQATT and CDR2 SNEGSKA come from the germline V gene (reference sequence). CDR3 bases: TGCAGTGCTAGAGATCCTACCCGGGAAAAAAACACTGAAGCTTTCTTT. Encoded protein: CSARDPTREKNTEAFF.

This clonotype was seen repeatedly, ten times or more. The V gene is TRBV29-1, the J gene TRBJ1-2, with D possibly TRBD1 on 6 matching bases. The CDR3 is made up of 14 amino acids. Germline CDR1 is SQVTM and CDR2 is ANQGSEA. V was clipped by 0 bases and J by 4 bases, with 12 bases between them. This CDR3 reads CSVEDRMGAYGYTF. In nucleotides, the CDR3 is TGCAGCGTTGAAGATCGGATGGGGGCCTATGGCTACACCTTC.

This clonotype was seen a handful of times. The chain links TRBV28 to TRBJ2-3; 14 bases map to TRBD2. With V trimmed by 4 bases and J by 10 bases, 7 bases remained unmatched. Germline CDR1 and CDR2: MDHEN and SYDVKM. This CDR3 is built from 15 residues. DNA for the CDR3: TGTGCCAGCAGTTCGTTGACTAGCGGGGGGGCCCCGCAGTATTTT. It translates to CASSSLTSGGAPQYF.

The sample holds many counts of this clonotype. The chain links TRBV6-2 or TRBV6-3 to TRBJ2-2; possibly TRBD1 for D (5 bases). V lost 11 bases and J 5 bases, leaving 12 bases between the germline ends. CDR3 length equals 12 residues. The germline CDR1 and CDR2 sequences are MNHEY and SVGEGT. The CDR3 DNA sequence: TGTGCCGCCCAAGGGGAAACCGGGGAGCTGTTTTTT. Protein product: CAAQGETGELFF.

This clonotype was counted at least ten times. This chain joins TRBV5-1 and TRBJ2-5, with a tentative D call TRBD2 (6 bases). The CDR3 consists of 13 residues. Germline CDR1 SGHRS, CDR2 YFSETQ. V was shortened by 3 bases and J by 3 bases, with 9 bases between the two germline ends. The CDR3 sequence: CASSSGGEETQYF. CDR3 sequence (DNA): TGCGCCAGCAGCTCGGGCGGGGAAGAGACCCAGTACTTC. The variable domain in full, completed from reference TRBV5-1 and TRBJ2-5, reads KAGVTQTPRYLIKTRGQQVTLSCSPISGHRSVSWYQQTPGQGLQFLFEYFSETQRNKGNFPGRFSGRQFSNSRSEMNVSTLELGDSALYLCASSSGGEETQYFGPGTRLLVL.

This clonotype has a count of ten or more. V is TRBV27 and J is TRBJ2-7; 9 bases map to TRBD1. V trimming: 2 bases; J trimming: 5 bases; junction bases outside the gene matches: 4. This CDR3 is 14 amino acids long. Per germline, CDR1 MNHEY and CDR2 SMNVEV (reference sequence). CDR3 sequence (DNA): TGTGCCAGCAGTTTAAACAGGGGGCGGGACGAGCAGTACTTC. This gives the protein CASSLNRGRDEQYF.

There are many counts of this clonotype. The V and J genes are TRBV7-9 and TRBJ2-2; D possibly corresponds to TRBD2 (6 bases). V was pared by 4 bases and J by 4 bases, with 13 bases between. Germline assignment: CDR1 SEHNR and CDR2 FQNEAQ (reference sequence). This CDR3 contains 15 residues. CDR3 loop: CASSSTGTLTGELFF. The CDR3 region has the DNA TGTGCCAGCAGCTCGACCGGGACTCTCACCGGGGAGCTGTTTTTT.

This clonotype was found many times. V and J are TRBV28 and TRBJ1-6; D unclear. V was shortened by 8 bases and J by 3 bases, with 8 bases between the two germline ends. Germline V gene lookup returns CDR1 MDHEN and CDR2 SYDVKM. The CDR3 extends over 13 amino acids. CDR3 DNA: TGTGCCAGCGGCCGGGTCTATAATTCACCCCTCCACTTT. Encoded protein: CASGRVYNSPLHF.

This clonotype was picked up many times. The rearrangement uses TRBV20-1 and TRBJ1-1; tentative D call: TRBD1 (6 bases). CDR1 is DFQATT and CDR2 is SNEGSKA in the germline V gene (reference sequence). The CDR3 contains 14 residues. V lost 3 bases and J 0 bases, leaving 11 bases between the germline ends. This CDR3 is CSASQGSLNTEAFF. The CDR3 region has the DNA TGCAGTGCTAGCCAGGGGTCACTGAACACTGAAGCTTTCTTT.

At least ten counts were recorded for this clonotype. The CDR3 is CASRADTGELFF. CDR3 nucleotide sequence: TGTGCCAGCAGAGCGGACACCGGGGAGCTGTTTTTT. The V and J genes are TRBV7-8 and TRBJ2-2, with D maybe TRBD2 (5 bases). Germline CDR1 SGHVS, CDR2 FQNEAQ. V lost 6 bases and J lost 3, with 5 bases in between. CDR3 size: 12 residues. Full variable domain (missing parts from reference TRBV7-8 and TRBJ2-2): GAGVSQSPRYKVAKRGQDVALRCDPISGHVSLFWYQQALGQGPEFLTYFQNEAQLDKSGLPSDRFFAERPEGSVSTLKIQRTQQEDSAVYLCASRADTGELFFGEGSRLTVL.

This clonotype appeared many times. CDR3 region: CATEFRLGHNEQFF. DNA for the CDR3: TGTGCCACCGAGTTTCGTTTAGGGCACAATGAGCAGTTCTTC. The chain carries TRBV28 and TRBJ2-1, with no clear D. The CDR3 covers 14 residues. Trimming removed 10 bases at V and 5 bases at J, with 18 bases between. The germline CDR1 and CDR2 sequences are MDHEN and SYDVKM.

This clonotype occurred many times. This chain connects TRBV11-3 to TRBJ2-2; 7 nucleotides match TRBD1. The CDR3 has 15 amino acids. Trimming at V came to 5 bases and at J to 1 base, leaving 4 bases not matched to a gene. Germline V gives CDR1 SGHNT, CDR2 YENEEA. The CDR3 DNA sequence: TGTGCCAGCAGCCGGACAGGCCAGAACACCGGGGAGCTGTTTTTT. This translates into CASSRTGQNTGELFF.

This clonotype was seen many times. The chain uses TRBV6-1 and TRBJ1-2; D may be TRBD1 (5 bases). This CDR3 region has 12 residues. Germline V gives CDR1 MNHNS, CDR2 SASEGT. V dropped 3 bases and J dropped 7 bases, with 9 bases sitting between them. The CDR3 region has the DNA TGTGCCAGCAGTGAGAGGGGCTCTGGCTACACCTTC. Encoded protein: CASSERGSGYTF.

This clonotype was detected many times. The J gene is TRBJ2-5, the V gene TRBV5-1; D call uncertain. CDR1 and CDR2 from the germline V gene are SGHRS and YFSETQ. The V end was cut by 0 bases, the J end by 0 bases, with 9 bases between. This CDR3 spans 15 amino acids. The CDR3 DNA follows: TGCGCCAGCAGCTTGGCCCTGGGGTACCAAGAGACCCAGTACTTC. Translation gives CASSLALGYQETQYF.

This clonotype was counted many times. V gene TRBV11-2 combines with J gene TRBJ2-7; D not resolved. The V gene's germline CDR1 is SGHAT and CDR2 FQNNGV. V lost 0 bases and J lost 3, with 12 bases in between. The CDR3 loop spans 15 amino acids. CDR3 protein: CASSLDPFYSYEQYF. For the CDR3, the DNA is TGTGCCAGCAGCTTAGATCCTTTTTACAGCTACGAGCAGTACTTC.

This clonotype showed up many times. The chain combines TRBV7-3 with TRBJ1-1; 7 bases are a match to TRBD1. The CDR3 length is 14 residues. CDR1 is SGHTA, CDR2 FQGTGA, per germline. The V and J ends lost 5 bases and 3 bases, in that order; junction bases with no gene match: 6. CDR3 amino acids: CASSPGTAHTEAFF. DNA for the CDR3: TGTGCCAGCAGCCCTGGGACAGCCCACACTGAAGCTTTCTTT.

This clonotype was observed many times. J is TRBJ2-4 and V is TRBV7-9; D could derive from TRBD1 or TRBD2 (5 bases each). Per the germline V gene, CDR1 is SEHNR and CDR2 is FQNEAQ (reference sequence). The CDR3 is 15 amino acids. V shed 2 bases and J shed 0 bases, with 8 bases lying between them. CDR3: CASSLLGGAKNIQYF. The CDR3 DNA reads as TGTGCCAGCAGCTTACTTGGGGGAGCCAAAAACATTCAGTACTTC.

This clonotype showed up many times. The chain recombines TRBV28 with TRBJ1-2; 7 bases align to TRBD1. The V and J ends lost 8 bases and 0 bases, in that order; junction bases with no gene match: 6. Germline V gene data show CDR1 as MDHEN and CDR2 as SYDVKM. CDR3 length: 14 residues. CDR3 in amino acids: CASDRDSPNYGYTF. The CDR3 nucleotides are TGTGCCAGCGACCGGGACAGTCCTAACTATGGCTACACCTTC.

In this sample, this clonotype turned up a few times. The V gene is TRBV12-3 or TRBV12-4, the J gene TRBJ2-1; 9 nucleotides match TRBD2. V shed 5 bases and J 8 bases; nucleotides not matched to a gene: 13. There are 16 residues in the CDR3. This chain's CDR3 is CASSPPPAGGWDEQFF. CDR3 DNA sequence: TGTGCCAGCAGTCCGCCCCCAGCGGGGGGTTGGGATGAGCAGTTCTTC.